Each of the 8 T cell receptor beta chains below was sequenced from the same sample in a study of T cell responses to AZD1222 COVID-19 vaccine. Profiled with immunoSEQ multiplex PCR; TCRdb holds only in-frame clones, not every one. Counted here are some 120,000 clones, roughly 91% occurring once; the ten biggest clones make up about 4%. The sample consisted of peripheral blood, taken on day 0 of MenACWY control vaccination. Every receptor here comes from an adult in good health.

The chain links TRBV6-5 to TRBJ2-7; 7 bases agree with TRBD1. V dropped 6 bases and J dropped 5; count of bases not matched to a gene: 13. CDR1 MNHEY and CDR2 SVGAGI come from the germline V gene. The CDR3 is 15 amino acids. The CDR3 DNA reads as TGTGCCAGCAGCCAAGACAGGGCTAAGTGGAACGAGCAGTACGTC. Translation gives CASSQDRAKWNEQYV.

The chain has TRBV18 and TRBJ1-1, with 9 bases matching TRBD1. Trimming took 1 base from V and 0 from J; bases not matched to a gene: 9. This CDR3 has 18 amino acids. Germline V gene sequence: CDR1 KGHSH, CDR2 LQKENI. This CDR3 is CASSPRSDRGALNTEAFF. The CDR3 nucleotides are TGTGCCAGCTCACCACGATCGGACAGGGGCGCCCTGAACACTGAAGCTTTCTTT.

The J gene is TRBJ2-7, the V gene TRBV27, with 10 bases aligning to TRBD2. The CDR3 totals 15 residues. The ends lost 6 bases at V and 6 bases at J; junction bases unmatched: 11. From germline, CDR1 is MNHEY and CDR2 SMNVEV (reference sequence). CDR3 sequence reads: CASSRERLAGFEQYF. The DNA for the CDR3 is TGTGCCAGCAGCAGAGAAAGACTAGCGGGCTTCGAGCAGTACTTC.

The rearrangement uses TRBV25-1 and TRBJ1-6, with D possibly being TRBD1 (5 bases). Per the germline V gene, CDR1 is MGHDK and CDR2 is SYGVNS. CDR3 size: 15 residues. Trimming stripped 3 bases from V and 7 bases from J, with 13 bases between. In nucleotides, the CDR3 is TGTGCCAGCAGTGAGCCCCAGGGCGGGAATTCACCCCTCCACTTT. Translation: CASSEPQGGNSPLHF. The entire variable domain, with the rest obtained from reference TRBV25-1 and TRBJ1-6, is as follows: EADIYQTPRYLVIGTGKKITLECSQTMGHDKMYWYQQDPGMELHLIHYSYGVNSTEKGDLSSESTVSRIRTEHFPLTLESARPSHTSQYLCASSEPQGGNSPLHFGNGTRLTVT.

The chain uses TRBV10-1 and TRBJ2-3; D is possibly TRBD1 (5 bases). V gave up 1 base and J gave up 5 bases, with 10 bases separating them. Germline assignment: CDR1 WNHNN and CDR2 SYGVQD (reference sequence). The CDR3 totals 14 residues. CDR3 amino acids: CASSEYGREDTQYF. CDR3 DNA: TGCGCCAGCAGTGAGTACGGCAGGGAAGATACGCAGTATTTT.

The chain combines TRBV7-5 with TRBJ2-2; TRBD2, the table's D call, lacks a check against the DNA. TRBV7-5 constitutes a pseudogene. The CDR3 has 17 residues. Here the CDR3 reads CVRSLLAGGRFTGELFF. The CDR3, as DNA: TGTGTCAGAAGCTTACTAGCGGGGGGCCGATTCACCGGGGAGCTGTTTTTT.

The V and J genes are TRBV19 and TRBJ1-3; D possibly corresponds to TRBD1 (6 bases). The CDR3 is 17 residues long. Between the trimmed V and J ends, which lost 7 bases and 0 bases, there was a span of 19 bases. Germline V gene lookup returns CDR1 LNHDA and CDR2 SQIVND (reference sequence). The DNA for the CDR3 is TGTGCCAGTAACCCCAACGGGGGCCAGGGCTCTGGAAACACCATATATTTT. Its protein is CASNPNGGQGSGNTIYF.

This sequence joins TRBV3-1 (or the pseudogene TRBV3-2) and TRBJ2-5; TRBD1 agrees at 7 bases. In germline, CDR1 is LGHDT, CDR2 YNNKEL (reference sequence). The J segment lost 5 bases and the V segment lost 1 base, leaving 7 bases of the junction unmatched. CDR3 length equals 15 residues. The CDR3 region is CASSQGQGEVETQYF. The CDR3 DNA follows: TGTGCCAGCAGCCAAGGACAGGGAGAAGTGGAGACCCAGTACTTC.